The clone carrying this T cell receptor (beta chain) has only a few counts. Its antigen is not known. The sample originates from a study of vaccination and CD4 T cells after COVID-19. As for the study in general: Overlapping SARS-CoV-2, HCoV-NL63, HCoV-OC43 and HCoV-229E spike peptides were used to stimulate cells.

V was clipped by 10 bases and J by 1 base, with 22 bases between them. Germline V gives CDR1 MNHNS, CDR2 SASEGT. The CDR3 runs 16 residues. Cultured CD4+ T cell DNA underwent sequencing with the Oncomine TCR Beta short-read assay. Genomic DNA was isolated from CD4+ T cells that had been cultured. TCRdb re-analysed the PCR reads in MiXCR, keeping a single row per CDR3 protein. The table lists 7,000 to 9,500 distinct CDR3 sequences, approximately 70% of them singletons. As for treatment: roughly ten-day PBMC culture with coronavirus spike peptide pools or control peptides (ViraFEST assay). The sequenced sample was CD4+ T cells from blood, cultured in vitro. The sequence derives from a human donor who had recovered from COVID-19. The rearrangement links TRBV6-1 to TRBJ2-5; no clear D. In nucleotides, the CDR3 is TGTGCCACCTATTACTGGGCCAACCAAGGCCAAGAGACCCAGTACTTC. It codes for CATYYWANQGQETQYF.